Following are 7 T cell receptor beta chains from one sample sequenced in a study of blood T cells in healthy people across ages. Through a sample-barcoded 5' primer and a J-beta primer mix, a second PCR was run for 7 to 11 cycles. TCRdb re-called the 5' RACE reads through MiXCR, storing one row per CDR3 protein. Of 1.5 million to 1.8 million distinct CDR3 sequences listed, approximately 39% were seen once; the top ten hold over 3.5%. Sample: blood. The origin of the receptors is a woman between 18 and 29 years old in good health.

The chain recombines TRBV6-1 with TRBJ2-7; tentatively, D is TRBD2 (5 bases). Trimming took 2 bases from V and 3 from J, leaving 11 bases between them. CDR1 MNHNS and CDR2 SASEGT come from the germline V gene. This CDR3 region has 14 residues. CDR3 in DNA: TGTGCCAGCAGTGAACATACGAGGGACTACGAGCAGTACTTC. Amino acid sequence: CASSEHTRDYEQYF.

This rearrangement joins TRBV7-2 to TRBJ2-5; 7 bases agree with TRBD2. Unmatched junction bases numbered 5, after V lost 2 bases and J lost 5 bases. Germline CDR1 reads SGHTA; CDR2 reads FQGNSA. This CDR3 is 14 amino acids long. This CDR3 is CASSLTGRAETQYF. Here the CDR3 DNA reads TGTGCCAGCAGCTTAACGGGGAGGGCGGAGACCCAGTACTTC.

This clonotype came up a few times. This chain connects TRBV20-1 to TRBJ1-4, with D tentatively TRBD1 (5 bases). V dropped 3 bases and J dropped 0 bases, with 20 bases sitting between them. The CDR3 is 18 residues long. The germline V gene encodes CDR1 DFQATT and CDR2 SNEGSKA (reference sequence). The CDR3 protein is CSASLRGTREATNEKLFF. In DNA, the CDR3 is TGCAGTGCTAGCCTTCGAGGGACCCGAGAGGCAACTAATGAAAAACTGTTTTTT.

The chain recombines TRBV5-5 with TRBJ1-4, with a tentative D call TRBD1 (5 bases). This CDR3 has 16 amino acids. Per germline, CDR1 SGHKS and CDR2 YYEKEE (reference sequence). Deletions cut 4 bases from V and 3 bases from J, with 16 bases between. The CDR3 sequence is CASSGPDIGPNEKLFF. The CDR3, as DNA: TGTGCCAGCAGCGGACCGGACATAGGACCTAATGAAAAACTGTTTTTT.

This clonotype was detected only a few times. This rearrangement joins TRBV6-1 to TRBJ1-1; D gene uncertain. CDR1 MNHNS and CDR2 SASEGT come from the germline V gene. V was trimmed by 0 bases and J by 4 bases, leaving 15 bases between them. CDR3 size: 16 residues. As DNA, the CDR3 is TGTGCCAGCAGTGAAGCCGGGCCGGGTCCCAGCACTGAAGCTTTCTTT. Its translation: CASSEAGPGPSTEAFF.

The chain employs TRBV7-9 and TRBJ2-1; TRBD1 is a possible D gene (5 bases). The germline V gene has CDR1 SEHNR and CDR2 FQNEAQ (reference sequence). The CDR3 has 16 amino acids. With 4 bases removed from V and 7 bases from J, the gap between germline ends came to 20 bases. The CDR3 region is CASSSNSQGRGNEQFF. As DNA, the CDR3 is TGTGCCAGCAGCTCGAATTCCCAGGGCAGAGGTAATGAGCAGTTCTTC.

The rearrangement joins TRBV5-8 to TRBJ1-5; no definite D call. The length of the CDR3 is 14 residues. CDR1 and CDR2 (germline): SGHTS, YDEGEE. Trimming removed 2 bases at V and 7 bases at J, with 13 bases between. The CDR3 sequence: CASSFYRSTQPQHF. CDR3 nucleotides: TGTGCCAGCAGCTTTTACCGGTCTACGCAGCCCCAGCATTTT.